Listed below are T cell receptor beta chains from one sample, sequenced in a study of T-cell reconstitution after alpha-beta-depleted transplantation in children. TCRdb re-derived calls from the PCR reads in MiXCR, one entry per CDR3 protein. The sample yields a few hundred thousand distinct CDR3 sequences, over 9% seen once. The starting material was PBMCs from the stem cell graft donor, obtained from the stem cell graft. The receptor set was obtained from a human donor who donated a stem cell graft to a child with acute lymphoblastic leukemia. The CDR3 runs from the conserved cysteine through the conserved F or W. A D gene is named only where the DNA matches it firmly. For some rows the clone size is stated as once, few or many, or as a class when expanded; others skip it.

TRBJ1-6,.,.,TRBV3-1,TGTGCCAGCAGCCACTTCAGGGATAGCTCCTATAAGTCACCCCTCCACTTT,CASSHFRDSSYKSPLHF
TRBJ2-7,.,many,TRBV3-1,TGTGCCAGCAGCCGATACTACGAGCAGTACTTC,CASSRYYEQYF
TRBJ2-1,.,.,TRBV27,TGTGCCAGCACTGACGGTCCCCCCAATGAGCAGTTCTTC,CASTDGPPNEQFF
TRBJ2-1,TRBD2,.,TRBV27,TGTGCCAGCAGCGGCCTAGCGGGAGGGCCTTACAATGAGCAGTTCTTC,CASSGLAGGPYNEQFF
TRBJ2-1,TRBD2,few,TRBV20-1,TGCAGTGCTAGCGTGGCTAGCGGGAGGGACGGATACAATGAGCAGTTCTTC,CSASVASGRDGYNEQFF
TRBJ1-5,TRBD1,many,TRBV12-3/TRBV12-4,TGTGCCAGCAGTTTCGGCACAGGGGGCAATCAGCCCCAGCATTTT,CASSFGTGGNQPQHF
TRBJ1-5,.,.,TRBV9,TGTGCCAGCAGCGTAGTGAGGGGCAACCATCAGCCCCAGCATTTT,CASSVVRGNHQPQHF
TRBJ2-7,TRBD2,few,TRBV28,TGTGCCAGCAGACAGACTAGCGGGAGAGGTTACGAGCAGTACTTC,CASRQTSGRGYEQYF
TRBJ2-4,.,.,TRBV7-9,TGTGCCAGCAGCTTAGCTGGGGACGCCCGAGGGAACATTCAGTACTTC,CASSLAGDARGNIQYF
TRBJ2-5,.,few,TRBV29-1,TGCAGCGTTTCCCAAAAAGAGACCCAGTACTTC,CSVSQKETQYF
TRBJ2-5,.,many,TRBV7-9,TGTGCCAGCAGCAACCGGGACTACCAAGAGACCCAGTACTTC,CASSNRDYQETQYF
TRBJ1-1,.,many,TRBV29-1,TGCAGCGTTGAGAGACGAATGAACACTGAAGCTTTCTTT,CSVERRMNTEAFF
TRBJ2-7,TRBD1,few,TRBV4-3,TGCGCCAGCAGCCTTCGACAGGGCGAGCAGTACTTC,CASSLRQGEQYF
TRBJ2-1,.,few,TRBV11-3,TGTGCCAGCAGCTTAGAGGCAACGTACTACAATGAGCAGTTCTTC,CASSLEATYYNEQFF
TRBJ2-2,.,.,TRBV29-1,TGCAGCGTTAACCTCCGGGCTGAAGCCGGGGAGCTGTTTTTT,CSVNLRAEAGELFF
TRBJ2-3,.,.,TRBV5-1,TGCGCCAGCAGCTTGGATGCAGCCCTCACAGATACGCAGTATTTT,CASSLDAALTDTQYF
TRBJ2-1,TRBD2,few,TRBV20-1,TGCAGTGCTGGGAGCGGGAGCTCCTACAATGAGCAGTTCTTC,CSAGSGSSYNEQFF
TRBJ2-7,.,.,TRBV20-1,TGCAGTGCTAGAGACGCGGGACCGACCACAAGCTCCTACGAGCAGTACTTC,CSARDAGPTTSSYEQYF
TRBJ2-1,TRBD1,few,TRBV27,TGTGCCAGCAGTAGAATACCGGGACAGGGAGGCAATGAGCAGTTCTTC,CASSRIPGQGGNEQFF
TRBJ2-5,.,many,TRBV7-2,TGTGCCAGCAGCTTATATGTGAAGCCATACTTC,CASSLYVKPYF
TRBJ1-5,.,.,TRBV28,TGTGCCAGCAGTTTATTATTGGGGGGGGGCGCCTTCCTTGCCCACCGGGGGCAGCCCCAGCATTTT,CASSLLLGGGAFLAHRGQPQHF